This T cell receptor beta chain stems from a study of T cells in tumors after PD-1 blockade. Study-level information: Daily vismodegib 150 mg continued in a subset of anti-PD-1-treated patients. Overall study findings and caveats: Expanded exhausted CD8+ clones after therapy were mostly novel clonotypes.

This clone was counted a few times. Its matching antigen is unknown. V gave up 2 bases and J gave up 5 bases, with 10 bases separating them. The V gene's germline CDR1 is LGHDT and CDR2 YNNKEL (reference sequence). This CDR3 region has 13 residues. Profiled with immunoSEQ multiplex PCR; TCRdb holds only in-frame clones, not every one. Of thousands of clones in the sample, approximately 62% were seen once. Time point described: second of two post-therapy site-matched biopsies 2 to 3 months apart. The chain joins TRBV3-1 (or the pseudogene TRBV3-2) to TRBJ2-7, with D possibly matching TRBD2 (5 bases). The sample in question was tumor tissue, obtained after anti-PD-1 treatment. The source is a human donor with basal cell carcinoma. CDR3: CASSQLLENEQYF. The CDR3 nucleotides are TGTGCCAGCAGCCAATTACTAGAGAACGAGCAGTACTTC.